These T cell receptor beta chains were read from a single sample in a study of T-cell memory formation after mild COVID-19. TCRdb re-called the 5' RACE reads with MiXCR, one entry per CDR3 protein. The repertoire includes about 110,000 distinct CDR3 sequences, around an eighth of them detected once, and around 40% sits in the top ten. Sequencing was carried out using PBMCs or a T cell subset sorted from them (not recorded which). Receptors originate from a man between 18 and 29 years old who had mild COVID-19 (a few samples of this study predate the infection). Cell type and time point are not known. The CDR3 runs from the conserved cysteine through the conserved F or W. Each record gives: clone size, D gene, J gene, V gene, CDR3 protein, CDR3 DNA. The D gene is left open where the match is weak. Not every row has a clone size; where given, it reads once, few, many or a size class.

NA | NA | TRBJ2-1 | TRBV29-1 | CSVEDFAEQGSYNEQFF | TGCAGCGTTGAAGATTTCGCGGAGCAGGGCTCCTACAATGAGCAGTTCTTC
many | NA | TRBJ2-1 | TRBV6-5 | CASRTGDYNEQFF | TGTGCCAGCAGGACGGGGGACTACAATGAGCAGTTCTTC
few | NA | TRBJ1-1 | TRBV13 | CASSLGRGTEAFF | TGTGCCAGCAGCTTAGGTCGGGGGACTGAAGCTTTCTTT
few | NA | TRBJ1-5 | TRBV15 | CATSRPAAFNQPQHF | TGTGCCACCAGCAGACCGGCGGCTTTTAATCAGCCCCAGCATTTT
many | TRBD1 | TRBJ2-7 | TRBV20-1 | CSARDRATYEQYF | TGCAGTGCGCGGGACAGGGCAACCTACGAGCAGTACTTC
NA | NA | TRBJ2-1 | TRBV6-5 | CASSYALLNNEQFF | TGTGCCAGCAGTTACGCCCTGCTCAACAATGAGCAGTTCTTC
NA | TRBD2 | TRBJ2-7 | TRBV9 | CASSLERGDPYEQYF | TGTGCCAGCAGCTTAGAGCGGGGAGATCCATACGAGCAGTACTTC
many | TRBD1 | TRBJ2-7 | TRBV5-1 | CASFEGQGVTYEQYF | TGCGCCAGCTTCGAAGGACAGGGGGTCACCTACGAGCAGTACTTC
few | NA | TRBJ2-1 | TRBV5-1 | CASSQDAHGTNEQFF | TGCGCCAGCAGCCAAGACGCGCATGGGACCAATGAGCAGTTCTTC
NA | NA | TRBJ2-3 | TRBV12-3/TRBV12-4 | CASSPGAGPITQYF | TGTGCCAGCAGTCCCGGCGCAGGTCCGATTACGCAGTATTTT
few | TRBD1 | TRBJ1-5 | TRBV6-2/TRBV6-3 | CASRHTLGAQGFNQPQHF | TGTGCCAGCAGACATACTCTTGGAGCACAGGGGTTTAATCAGCCCCAGCATTTT
many | NA | TRBJ1-1 | TRBV19 | CASSKKQPANTEAFF | TGTGCCAGTAGTAAAAAACAGCCCGCGAACACTGAAGCTTTCTTT
few | NA | TRBJ2-1 | TRBV29-1 | CSARLGSYNEQFF | TGCAGCGCTCGACTGGGCTCCTACAATGAGCAGTTCTTC
few | NA | TRBJ1-2 | TRBV10-3 | CAISEPGSPANYGYTF | TGTGCCATCAGTGAGCCGGGCAGTCCAGCTAACTATGGCTACACCTTC
NA | TRBD2 | TRBJ2-6 | TRBV5-1 | CASSFGLAGVTSSGANVLTF | TGCGCCAGCAGCTTCGGGCTAGCGGGGGTCACGAGCTCTGGGGCCAACGTCCTGACTTTC
NA | TRBD2 | TRBJ2-3 | TRBV2 | CASRRSGGGTDTQYF | TGTGCCAGCCGACGGAGCGGGGGGGGCACAGATACGCAGTATTTT
many | NA | TRBJ2-5 | TRBV12-3/TRBV12-4 | CASSLNLQETQYF | TGTGCCAGCAGTTTAAACCTCCAAGAGACCCAGTACTTC
NA | NA | TRBJ1-1 | TRBV29-1 | CSVEDGSRYTEAFF | TGCAGCGTTGAAGATGGCAGCAGATACACTGAAGCTTTCTTT
NA | TRBD1 | TRBJ1-2 | TRBV29-1 | CSVQGQGHYGYTF | TGCAGCGTTCAAGGACAGGGCCATTACGGCTACACCTTC
few | TRBD2 | TRBJ2-3 | TRBV20-1 | CSARDVERGDTDTQYF | TGCAGTGCTAGAGATGTGGAGCGGGGGGATACAGATACGCAGTATTTT
NA | TRBD1 | TRBJ1-1 | TRBV12-3/TRBV12-4 | CASSPDRGWVNTEAFF | TGTGCCAGCAGTCCAGACAGGGGATGGGTGAACACTGAAGCTTTCTTT
NA | TRBD1 | TRBJ1-2 | TRBV6-5 | CATQPVTGGFGYTF | TGTGCCACCCAGCCCGTGACAGGGGGCTTTGGCTACACCTTC
NA | TRBD2 | TRBJ2-1 | TRBV7-2 | CASIGLAGYNEQFF | TGTGCCAGCATCGGACTAGCGGGCTACAATGAGCAGTTCTTC
NA | TRBD1 | TRBJ2-7 | TRBV6-2/TRBV6-3 | CASSYPPGQGYEQYF | TGTGCCAGCAGTTATCCCCCGGGACAGGGCTACGAGCAGTACTTC
many | TRBD2 | TRBJ2-1 | TRBV7-8 | CASSPTSGTTLVYEQFF | TGTGCCAGCAGCCCGACGTCCGGGACTACGTTGGTTTACGAGCAGTTCTTC
few | NA | TRBJ1-2 | TRBV4-1 | CASSQAPGRHYGYTF | TGCGCCAGCAGCCAAGCCCCAGGACGGCACTATGGCTACACCTTC
NA | NA | TRBJ1-2 | TRBV7-2 | CASSFTNWGGLYGYTF | TGTGCCAGCAGCTTCACGAATTGGGGGGGCCTCTATGGCTACACCTTC
many | NA | TRBJ2-5 | TRBV7-9 | CASSLVASGARLDF | NA
few | NA | TRBJ2-1 | TRBV29-1 | CSGGDYNEQFF | TGCTCCGGGGGAGATTACAATGAGCAGTTCTTC
many | NA | TRBJ2-5 | TRBV7-8 | CASSLRDSQETQYF | TGTGCCAGCAGCCTCCGGGACTCACAAGAGACCCAGTACTTC
many | NA | TRBJ2-1 | TRBV5-5 | CASSLGTYNEQFF | TGTGCCAGCAGCTTGGGAACCTACAATGAGCAGTTCTTC
NA | NA | TRBJ2-3 | TRBV19 | CASGYSVSSTDTQYF | TGTGCCAGTGGGTATAGCGTCTCAAGCACAGATACGCAGTATTTT
medium-sized | TRBD1 | TRBJ2-2 | TRBV4-1 | CASSQPPGGPNTGELFF | TGCGCCAGCAGCCAGCCTCCAGGGGGTCCGAACACCGGGGAGCTGTTTTTT
many | NA | TRBJ1-5 | TRBV20-1 | CSATPEWGGIGQPQHF | TGCAGTGCTACCCCCGAATGGGGAGGTATTGGTCAGCCCCAGCATTTT
few | NA | TRBJ2-1 | TRBV6-5 | CASSSQGGYNEQFF | TGTGCCAGCAGTTCACAGGGAGGGTACAATGAGCAGTTCTTC
many | TRBD1 | TRBJ2-4 | TRBV30 | CAWSIGQGAKNIQYF | TGTGCCTGGAGTATTGGACAGGGAGCCAAAAACATTCAGTACTTC